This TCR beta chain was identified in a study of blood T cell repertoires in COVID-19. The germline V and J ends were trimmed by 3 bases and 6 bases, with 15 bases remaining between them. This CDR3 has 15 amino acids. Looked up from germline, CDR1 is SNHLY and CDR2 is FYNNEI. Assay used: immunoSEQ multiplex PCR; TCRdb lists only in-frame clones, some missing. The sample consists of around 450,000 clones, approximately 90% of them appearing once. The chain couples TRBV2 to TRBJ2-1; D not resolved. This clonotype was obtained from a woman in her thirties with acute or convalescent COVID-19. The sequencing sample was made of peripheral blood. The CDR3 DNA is TGTGCCAGCAGTGAGAGGCAGCTTCCTACCAATGAGCAGTTCTTC. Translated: CASSERQLPTNEQFF. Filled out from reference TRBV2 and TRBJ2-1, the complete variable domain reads EPEVTQTPSHQVTQMGQEVILRCVPISNHLYFYWYRQILGQKVEFLVSFYNNEISEKSEIFDDQFSVERPDGSNFTLKIRSTKLEDSAMYFCASSERQLPTNEQFFGPGTRLTVL.